The 25 T cell receptor beta chains in this list originate from one sample, sequenced in a study of neoadjuvant nivolumab and ipilimumab in lung cancer. Profiling relied on immunoSEQ multiplex PCR, and the TCRdb table lists in-frame clones only, not all of them. The data show about 27,000 clones, about 70% seen once. Sequencing was performed on tumor tissue, taken after neoadjuvant nivolumab, alone or with ipilimumab, at or shortly before surgery. The receptors come from an adult with non-small cell lung cancer.

V usage is TRBV18 and J usage is TRBJ1-1, with D uncertain. V shed 1 base and J shed 4 bases, with 10 bases lying between them. CDR1 is KGHSH and CDR2 is LQKENI in the germline V gene. The CDR3 is 14 residues long. This chain's CDR3 is CASSPQGKGTEAFF. In nucleotides, the CDR3 is TGTGCCAGCTCACCACAGGGAAAAGGCACTGAAGCTTTCTTT.

J is TRBJ2-3 and V is TRBV7-8; D unresolved. V was clipped by 3 bases and J by 4 bases, with 5 bases between them. This CDR3 has 12 residues. Germline V gene data show CDR1 as SGHVS and CDR2 as FQNEAQ. CDR3 DNA sequence: TGTGCCAGCAGCTTTTCCGCAGATACGCAGTATTTT. Its translation is CASSFSADTQYF. The entire variable domain, with the rest obtained from reference TRBV7-8 and TRBJ2-3, is as follows: GAGVSQSPRYKVAKRGQDVALRCDPISGHVSLFWYQQALGQGPEFLTYFQNEAQLDKSGLPSDRFFAERPEGSVSTLKIQRTQQEDSAVYLCASSFSADTQYFGPGTRLTVL.

The chain joins TRBV4-1 to TRBJ1-6; possible D gene TRBD1, 5 bases. This CDR3 comprises 14 residues. V was pared by 2 bases and J by 6 bases, with 8 bases between. CDR1 MGHRA and CDR2 YSYEKL come from the germline V gene. CDR3 residues: CASSQRGGNSPLHF. The CDR3 DNA reads as TGCGCCAGCAGCCAACGGGGGGGTAATTCACCCCTCCACTTT.

This clone was counted once. The V and J genes are TRBV29-1 and TRBJ1-2; 7 bases agree with TRBD1. V shed 4 bases, J shed 4 bases, and the junction held 3 bases outside the gene matches. Per the germline V gene, CDR1 is SQVTM and CDR2 is ANQGSEA. The CDR3 sequence is 12 residues long. In nucleotides, the CDR3 is TGCAGCGTTGCAGACAGGGTCTATGGCTACACCTTC. Protein product: CSVADRVYGYTF.

This clone was counted between two and nine times. V and J are TRBV10-2 and TRBJ2-4; 8 bases agree with TRBD2. This CDR3 has 14 residues. Germline CDR1 WSHSY, CDR2 SAAADI. The junction had 6 bases not matched to a gene; V was cut back by 7 bases and J by 4 bases. The chain's CDR3 is CASIDRGGKNIQYF. CDR3 nucleotides: TGCGCCAGCATTGACCGGGGGGGAAAAAACATTCAGTACTTC.

The rearrangement links TRBV5-1 to TRBJ1-2; TRBD1 might be the D (5 bases). The CDR3 sequence is 13 residues long. From germline, CDR1 is SGHRS and CDR2 YFSETQ. V lost 4 bases and J lost 3, with 10 bases in between. The CDR3 coding sequence is TGCGCCAGCAGCAACTCGGGGGACTATGGCTACACCTTC. As protein: CASSNSGDYGYTF.

The rearrangement uses TRBV5-1 and TRBJ1-1; D remains unclear. The CDR3 length is 14 residues. The germline gives CDR1 SGHRS, CDR2 YFSETQ. V lost 0 bases and J lost 0, with 6 bases in between. The CDR3 sequence is CASSLGSVNTEAFF. In nucleotides, the CDR3 is TGCGCCAGCAGCTTGGGCAGCGTGAACACTGAAGCTTTCTTT.

This clone was counted only a few times. The chain joins TRBV5-1 to TRBJ1-5; no firm D call. There are 13 residues in the CDR3. Germline CDR1 reads SGHRS; CDR2 reads YFSETQ. Trimming took off 0 bases at V and 0 bases at J, with 1 base between the two ends. CDR3 nucleotides: TGCGCCAGCAGCTTGGATAGCAATCAGCCCCAGCATTTT. Protein sequence: CASSLDSNQPQHF.

V gene TRBV5-1 combines with J gene TRBJ2-5, with 13 bases lining up with TRBD2. The CDR3 consists of 16 residues. With 4 bases clipped from V and 4 bases from J, the junction kept 7 bases outside the gene matches. The germline V gene encodes CDR1 SGHRS and CDR2 YFSETQ. The CDR3 DNA reads TGCGCCAGCAGCCACGGGACTAGCGGGATTTTAGAGACCCAGTACTTC. Translating gives CASSHGTSGILETQYF.

The chain has TRBV9 and TRBJ2-7; TRBD2 might be the D (5 bases). The ends were cut back, 4 bases at V and 5 bases at J, with 16 bases in the middle. The CDR3 runs 14 residues. Germline values: CDR1 SGDLS, CDR2 YYNGEE. The CDR3: CASSPGSRTDEQYF. The CDR3 DNA is TGTGCCAGCAGCCCGGGGTCGCGGACCGACGAGCAGTACTTC.

The chain recombines TRBV7-9 with TRBJ2-3, with TRBD2 matching 7 bases. J lost 6 bases, V lost 5 bases, and 8 bases had no gene match. Looked up from germline, CDR1 is SEHNR and CDR2 is FQNEAQ (reference sequence). The CDR3 spans 14 residues. The DNA of the CDR3 is TGTGCCAGCAGCGACCCCTCCGGGGGGGATACGCAGTATTTT. This sequence encodes CASSDPSGGDTQYF. Full variable domain (rest looked up from reference TRBV7-9 and TRBJ2-3): DTGVSQNPRHKITKRGQNVTFRCDPISEHNRLYWYRQTLGQGPEFLTYFQNEAQLEKSRLLSDRFSAERPKGSFSTLEIQRTEQGDSAMYLCASSDPSGGDTQYFGPGTRLTVL.

The CDR3 loop reads CASSLRDSLTDTQYF. DNA of the CDR3: TGTGCCAGCAGCCTACGGGACAGTCTAACAGATACGCAGTATTTT. This sequence joins TRBV14 and TRBJ2-3, with 7 positions matching TRBD1. V gave up 4 bases and J gave up 3 bases; unmatched junction bases: 7. The germline V gene encodes CDR1 SGHDN and CDR2 FVKESK. The CDR3 contains 15 residues.

This chain uses TRBV2 with TRBJ1-4, with TRBD1 matching over 7 bases. Unmatched junction bases numbered 9, after V lost 6 bases and J lost 5 bases. This CDR3 has 15 amino acids. The germline V gene encodes CDR1 SNHLY and CDR2 FYNNEI. The DNA of the CDR3 is TGTGCCAGCAGGGTAACCGGGACAGAAAATGAAAAACTGTTTTTT. As protein: CASRVTGTENEKLFF.

The CDR3 sequence is CASSLTREAEQYF. CDR3 coding DNA: TGTGCCAGCAGCTTGACCCGGGAGGCCGAGCAGTACTTC. The chain joins TRBV7-9 to TRBJ2-7, with 7 bases identical to TRBD2. Looked up from germline, CDR1 is SEHNR and CDR2 is FQNEAQ (reference sequence). This CDR3 is built from 13 residues. The ends lost 3 bases at V and 6 bases at J; junction bases unmatched: 5.

The DNA of the CDR3 is TGTGCCAGCAGCTCCCGGACAGGGATGAACACTGAAGCTTTCTTT. This translates into CASSSRTGMNTEAFF. The chain is built from TRBV7-2 and TRBJ1-1, with TRBD1 matching 8 bases. This CDR3 contains 15 residues. V was clipped by 4 bases and J by 0 bases; unmatched bases: 4. Germline values: CDR1 SGHTA, CDR2 FQGNSA. Complete variable domain (other parts from reference TRBV7-2 and TRBJ1-1): GAGVSQSPSNKVTEKGKDVELRCDPISGHTALYWYRQSLGQGLEFLIYFQGNSAPDKSGLPSDRFSAERTGGSVSTLTIQRTQQEDSAVYLCASSSRTGMNTEAFFGQGTRLTVV.

The chain links TRBV14 to TRBJ1-4, with 9 bases aligning to TRBD1. This CDR3 is 16 amino acids long. The trim removed 4 bases at V and 5 bases at J, leaving 8 bases unmatched. Germline values: CDR1 SGHDN, CDR2 FVKESK. CDR3 residues: CASSRILGTGNEKLFF. In DNA, the CDR3 is TGTGCCAGCAGCCGAATACTTGGGACAGGGAATGAAAAACTGTTTTTT. The full variable domain, with the rest looked up from reference TRBV14 and TRBJ1-4, is EAGVTQFPSHSVIEKGQTVTLRCDPISGHDNLYWYRRVMGKEIKFLLHFVKESKQDESGMPNNRFLAERTGGTYSTLKVQPAELEDSGVYFCASSRILGTGNEKLFFGSGTQLSVL.

This chain connects TRBV6-5 to TRBJ2-3; TRBD1 matches at 8 bases. Germline values: CDR1 MNHEY, CDR2 SVGAGI. J lost 5 bases, V lost 6 bases, and 4 bases had no gene match. The CDR3 totals 13 residues. CDR3 in DNA: TGTGCCAGCAGAGGAACAGGGGGAGATACGCAGTATTTT. Amino acid sequence: CASRGTGGDTQYF.

This chain joins TRBV9 and TRBJ2-6; the D gene is possibly TRBD1 (8 bases). Germline CDR1 reads SGDLS; CDR2 reads YYNGEE. The CDR3 extends over 16 amino acids. The V end was cut by 5 bases, the J end by 2 bases, with 14 bases between. CDR3 protein: CASRGQGGAGANVLTF. For the CDR3, the DNA is TGTGCCAGCAGAGGACAGGGAGGGGCTGGGGCCAACGTCCTGACTTTC.

This clone has just a few counts. The chain has TRBV11-2 and TRBJ1-1; D unresolved. Trimming took 5 bases from V and 4 from J, leaving 14 bases between them. CDR3 size: 14 residues. Looked up from germline, CDR1 is SGHAT and CDR2 is FQNNGV. The CDR3 protein is CASSPPPVGTEAFF. The CDR3 coding sequence is TGTGCCAGCAGCCCCCCTCCGGTGGGCACTGAAGCTTTCTTT.

The chain links TRBV19 to TRBJ2-7; no clear D gene. The ends were cut back, 5 bases at V and 4 bases at J, with 12 bases in the middle. The germline V gene has CDR1 LNHDA and CDR2 SQIVND (reference sequence). This CDR3 contains 13 residues. The CDR3 DNA is TGTGCCAGTAGTCCCCCGGACGAGTACGAGCAGTACTTC. Translated, it gives CASSPPDEYEQYF.

The rearrangement joins TRBV5-6 to TRBJ2-7; D not resolved. The V gene lost 4 bases and the J gene lost 3 bases, with 5 bases spanning the gap. The CDR3 runs 11 residues. CDR1 is SGHDT and CDR2 is YYEEEE in the germline V gene. The CDR3 bases are TGTGCCAGCAGCCAGAGCTACGAGCAGTACTTC. This translates into CASSQSYEQYF.

The chain is built from TRBV18 and TRBJ2-1, with D uncertain. Per the germline V gene, CDR1 is KGHSH and CDR2 is LQKENI. V gave up 0 bases and J gave up 4 bases, with 7 bases separating them. CDR3 length: 14 amino acids. The CDR3 nucleotides are TGTGCCAGCTCACCACCAAGCGCATACAATGAGCAGTTCTTC. Its translation is CASSPPSAYNEQFF.

The chain carries TRBV5-6 and TRBJ1-1; weak D call: TRBD1 (6 bases). This CDR3 contains 14 residues. Per germline, CDR1 SGHDT and CDR2 YYEEEE. The germline V and J ends were trimmed by 4 bases and 6 bases, with 16 bases remaining between them. The CDR3 bases are TGTGCCAGCAGCCCCAGCGATTGGGGGCCTGAAGCTTTCTTT. This sequence encodes CASSPSDWGPEAFF.

This clone appeared a few times. V is TRBV5-4 and J is TRBJ1-2, with 10 bases aligning to TRBD1. Trimming took 9 bases from V and 3 from J; bases not matched to a gene: 8. This CDR3 comprises 14 residues. Germline values: CDR1 SGHNT, CDR2 YYREEE (reference sequence). The CDR3 DNA reads TGTGCCACGACAGGGGGCATAGGCTACTATGGCTACACCTTC. Translation gives CATTGGIGYYGYTF.

The genes are TRBV5-6 and TRBJ1-1; TRBD1 matches at 7 bases. Germline CDR1 reads SGHDT; CDR2 reads YYEEEE. Unmatched junction bases numbered 5, after V lost 0 bases and J lost 6 bases. This CDR3 has 14 amino acids. CDR3 protein: CASSLGGGVAEAFF. Written as DNA, the CDR3 is TGTGCCAGCAGCTTGGGAGGGGGCGTAGCTGAAGCTTTCTTT.